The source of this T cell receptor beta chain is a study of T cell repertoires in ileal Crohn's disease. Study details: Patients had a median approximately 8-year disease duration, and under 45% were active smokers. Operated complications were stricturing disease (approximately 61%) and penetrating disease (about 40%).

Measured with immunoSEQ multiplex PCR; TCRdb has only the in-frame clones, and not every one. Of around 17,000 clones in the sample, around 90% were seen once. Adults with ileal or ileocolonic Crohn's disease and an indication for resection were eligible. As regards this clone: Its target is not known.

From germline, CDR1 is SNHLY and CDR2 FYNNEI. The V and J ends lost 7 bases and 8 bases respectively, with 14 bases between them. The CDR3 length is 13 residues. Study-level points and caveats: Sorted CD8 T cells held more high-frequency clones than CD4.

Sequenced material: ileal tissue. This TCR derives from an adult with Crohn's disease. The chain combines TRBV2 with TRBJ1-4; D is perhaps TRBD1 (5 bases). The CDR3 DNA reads TGTGCCAGCAAGGGGTCCCCAGGAGAAAAACTGTTTTTT. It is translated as CASKGSPGEKLFF.